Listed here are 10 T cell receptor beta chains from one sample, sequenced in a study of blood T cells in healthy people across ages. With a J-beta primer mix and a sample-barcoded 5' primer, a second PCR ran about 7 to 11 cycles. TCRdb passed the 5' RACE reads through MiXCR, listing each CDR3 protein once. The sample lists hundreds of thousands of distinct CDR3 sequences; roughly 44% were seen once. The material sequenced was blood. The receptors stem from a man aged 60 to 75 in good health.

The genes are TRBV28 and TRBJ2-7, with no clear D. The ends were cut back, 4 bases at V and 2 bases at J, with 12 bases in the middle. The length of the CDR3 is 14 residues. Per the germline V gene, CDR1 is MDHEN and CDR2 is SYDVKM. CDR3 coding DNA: TGTGCCAGCAGTTATCCGGGTCGAGCCTACGAGCAGTACTTC. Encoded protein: CASSYPGRAYEQYF.

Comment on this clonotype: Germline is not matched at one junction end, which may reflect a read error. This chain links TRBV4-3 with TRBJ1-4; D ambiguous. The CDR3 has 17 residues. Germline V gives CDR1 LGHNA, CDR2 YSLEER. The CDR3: CSSSQEFLGRMNEKLFF. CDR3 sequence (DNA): TGCTCCAGCAGCCAAGAATTTCTCGGCAGAATGAATGAAAAACTGTTTTTT.

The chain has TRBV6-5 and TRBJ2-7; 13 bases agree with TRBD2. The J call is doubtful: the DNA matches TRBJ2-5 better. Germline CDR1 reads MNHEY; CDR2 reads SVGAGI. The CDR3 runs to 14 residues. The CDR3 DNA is TGTGCCAGCAGACCACTAGCGGGGGGGCAGACCCAGTACTTC. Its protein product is CASRPLAGGQTQYF.

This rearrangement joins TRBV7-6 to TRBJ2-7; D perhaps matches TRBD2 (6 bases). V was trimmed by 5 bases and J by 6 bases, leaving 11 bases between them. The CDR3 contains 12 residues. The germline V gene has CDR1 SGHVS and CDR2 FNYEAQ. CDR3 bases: TGTGCCAGCAGCACTAGGAGGGGCGAGCAGTACTTC. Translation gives CASSTRRGEQYF.

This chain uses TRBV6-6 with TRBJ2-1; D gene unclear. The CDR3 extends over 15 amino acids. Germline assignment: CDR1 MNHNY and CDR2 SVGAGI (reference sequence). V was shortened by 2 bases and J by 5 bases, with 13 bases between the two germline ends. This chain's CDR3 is CASSYLQVGHNEQFF. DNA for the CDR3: TGTGCCAGCAGTTACCTCCAAGTCGGGCACAATGAGCAGTTCTTC.

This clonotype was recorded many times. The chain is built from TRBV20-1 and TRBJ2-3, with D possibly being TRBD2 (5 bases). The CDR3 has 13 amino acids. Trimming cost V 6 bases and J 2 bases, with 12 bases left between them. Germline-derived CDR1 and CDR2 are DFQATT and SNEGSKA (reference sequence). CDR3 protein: CSAASGTTDTQYF. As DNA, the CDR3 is TGCAGTGCCGCCAGCGGCACCACAGATACGCAGTATTTT.

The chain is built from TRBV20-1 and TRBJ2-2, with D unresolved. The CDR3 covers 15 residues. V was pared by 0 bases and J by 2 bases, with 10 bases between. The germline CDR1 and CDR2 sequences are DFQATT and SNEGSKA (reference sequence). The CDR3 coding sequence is TGCAGTGCTAGAGATGACGGCAGAAACACCGGGGAGCTGTTTTTT. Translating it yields CSARDDGRNTGELFF.

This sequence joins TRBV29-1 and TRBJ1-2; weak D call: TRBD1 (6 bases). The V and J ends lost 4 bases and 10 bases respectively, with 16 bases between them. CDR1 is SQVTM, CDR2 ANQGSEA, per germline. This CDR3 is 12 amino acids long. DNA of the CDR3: TGCAGCGTTGCGGGGACATACCAGGACTACACCTTC. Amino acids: CSVAGTYQDYTF.

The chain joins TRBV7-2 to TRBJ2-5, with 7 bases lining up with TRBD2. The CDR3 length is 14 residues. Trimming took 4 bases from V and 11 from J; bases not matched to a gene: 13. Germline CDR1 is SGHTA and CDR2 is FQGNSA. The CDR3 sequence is CASSSPGGWNEQYF. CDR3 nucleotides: TGTGCCAGCAGCTCACCCGGGGGGTGGAATGAGCAGTACTTC.

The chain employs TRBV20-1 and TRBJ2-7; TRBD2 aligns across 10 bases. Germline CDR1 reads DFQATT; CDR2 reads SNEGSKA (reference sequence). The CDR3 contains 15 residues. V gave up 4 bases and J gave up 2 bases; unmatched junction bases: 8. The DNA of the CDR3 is TGCAGTGCTACCGGACTAGCGGAAATAACCTACGAGCAGTACTTC. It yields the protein CSATGLAEITYEQYF.